This TCR beta chain stems from a study of blood T cell repertoires in COVID-19. In the study overall: Material from acute and convalescent COVID-19 was sourced from the United States, Italy and Spain. Sources were T cells, B-cell-depleted T cells, or PBMCs; the material itself was cDNA or gDNA.

This clone was seen ten or more times. Trimming took 0 bases from V and 5 from J, leaving 8 bases between them. The CDR3 contains 13 residues. Germline values: CDR1 SGHVS, CDR2 FNYEAQ. Study processing details: Nucleated cell counts were estimated from reference gene primer amplification. Profiled with immunoSEQ multiplex PCR; TCRdb holds only in-frame clones, not every one. The V and J calls and clone size come from that table; D and trimming were worked out from the DNA. The data show roughly 300,000 clones, about 86% seen once. Sequenced sample: peripheral blood. The chain has TRBV7-6 and TRBJ2-7; D unclear. The receptor was isolated from a woman in her fifties or sixties with active or convalescent COVID-19. The CDR3 region has the DNA TGTGCCAGCAGCTTAGCGTACAGTGACGAGCAGTACTTC. Amino acids: CASSLAYSDEQYF. Combining the CDR3 with reference TRBV7-6 and TRBJ2-7 gives the whole variable domain GAGVSQSPRYKVTKRGQDVALRCDPISGHVSLYWYRQALGQGPEFLTYFNYEAQQDKSGLPNDRFSAERPEGSISTLTIQRTEQRDSAMYRCASSLAYSDEQYFGPGTRLTVT.